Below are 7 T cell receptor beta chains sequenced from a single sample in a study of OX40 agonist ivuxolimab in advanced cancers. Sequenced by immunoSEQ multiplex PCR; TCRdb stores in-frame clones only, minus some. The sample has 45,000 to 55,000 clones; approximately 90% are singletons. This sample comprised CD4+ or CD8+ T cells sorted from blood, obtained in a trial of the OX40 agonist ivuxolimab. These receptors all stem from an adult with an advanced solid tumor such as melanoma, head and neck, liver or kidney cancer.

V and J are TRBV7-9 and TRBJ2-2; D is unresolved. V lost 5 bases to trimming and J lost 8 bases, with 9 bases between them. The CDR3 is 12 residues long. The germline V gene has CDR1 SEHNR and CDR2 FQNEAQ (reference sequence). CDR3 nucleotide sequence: TGTGCCAGCAGCCCACTGCCGGGGGAGCTGTTTTTT. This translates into CASSPLPGELFF. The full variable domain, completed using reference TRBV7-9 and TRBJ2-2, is DTGVSQNPRHKITKRGQNVTFRCDPISEHNRLYWYRQTLGQGPEFLTYFQNEAQLEKSRLLSDRFSAERPKGSFSTLEIQRTEQGDSAMYLCASSPLPGELFFGEGSRLTVL.

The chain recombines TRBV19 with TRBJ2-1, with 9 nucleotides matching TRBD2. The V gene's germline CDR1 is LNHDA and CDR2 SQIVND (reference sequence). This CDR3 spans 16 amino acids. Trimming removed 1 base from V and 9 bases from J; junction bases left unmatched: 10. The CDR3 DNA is TGTGCCAGTAGTATAGGGTCTAGCGGGAATGGGGGTGAGCAGTTCTTC. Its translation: CASSIGSSGNGGEQFF.

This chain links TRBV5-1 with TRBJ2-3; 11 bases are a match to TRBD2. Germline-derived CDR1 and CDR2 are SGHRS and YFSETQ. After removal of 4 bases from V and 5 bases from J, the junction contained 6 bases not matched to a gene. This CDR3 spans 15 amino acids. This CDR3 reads CASSVLAGVQDTQYF. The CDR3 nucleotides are TGCGCCAGCAGCGTACTAGCGGGAGTACAAGATACGCAGTATTTT.

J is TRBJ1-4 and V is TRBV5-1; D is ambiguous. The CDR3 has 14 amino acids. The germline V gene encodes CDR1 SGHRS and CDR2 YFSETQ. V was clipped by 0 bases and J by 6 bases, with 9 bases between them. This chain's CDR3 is CASSLGGRDEKLFF. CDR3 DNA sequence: TGCGCCAGCAGCTTGGGTGGGCGGGATGAAAAACTGTTTTTT.

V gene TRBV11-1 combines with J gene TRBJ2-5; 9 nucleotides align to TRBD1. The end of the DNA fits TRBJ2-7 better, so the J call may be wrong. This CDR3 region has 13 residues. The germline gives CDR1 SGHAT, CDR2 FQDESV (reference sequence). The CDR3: CASRKDRGYEQYF. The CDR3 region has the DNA TGTGCCAGCAGAAAGGACAGGGGCTACGAGCAGTACTTC.

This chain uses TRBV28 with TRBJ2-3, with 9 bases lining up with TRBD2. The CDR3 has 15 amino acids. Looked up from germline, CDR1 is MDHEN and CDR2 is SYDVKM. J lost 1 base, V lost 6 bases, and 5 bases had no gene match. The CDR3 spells CASRLAGAGTDTQYF. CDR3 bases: TGTGCCAGCAGGTTAGCGGGAGCAGGCACAGATACGCAGTATTTT.

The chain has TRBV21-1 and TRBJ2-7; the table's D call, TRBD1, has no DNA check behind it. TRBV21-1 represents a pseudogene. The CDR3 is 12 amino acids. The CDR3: CASSNQGFEQYF. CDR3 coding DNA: TGTGCCAGCAGCAACCAGGGTTTCGAGCAGTACTTC.